The 4 T cell receptor beta chains given below trace back to one sample, sequenced in a study of control samples from healthy donors and cancer patients. The table came from immunoSEQ multiplex PCR; TCRdb's copy has only in-frame clones and leaves some out. This sample has about 120,000 clones, with roughly 91% found just once. The sample consisted of PBMCs. These receptors all stem from a man aged 45-65 years with head and neck cancer.

V gene TRBV6-1 combines with J gene TRBJ2-7; D unclear. The germline V gene encodes CDR1 MNHNS and CDR2 SASEGT. The CDR3 spans 15 residues. With 1 base removed from V and 7 bases from J, the gap between germline ends came to 17 bases. CDR3 region: CASSEGLGLLREQYF. In DNA, the CDR3 is TGTGCCAGCAGTGAAGGTCTAGGCCTCCTTCGAGAGCAGTACTTC.

This clone has at least ten counts. The rearrangement joins TRBV21-1 to TRBJ2-2; the listed D gene, TRBD1, was not tested against the DNA. TRBV21-1 is classified as a pseudogene. The CDR3 has 16 residues. CDR3 residues: CASSKLGTLSTGELFF. CDR3 bases: TGTGCCAGCAGCAAATTAGGGACACTTTCGACCGGGGAGCTGTTTTTT.

The chain couples TRBV5-4 to TRBJ2-7; the match to TRBD1 covers 11 bases. V dropped 3 bases and J dropped 2; count of bases not matched to a gene: 4. CDR3 length: 15 residues. Germline V gene lookup returns CDR1 SGHNT and CDR2 YYREEE (reference sequence). DNA for the CDR3: TGTGCCAGCAGCTACCGGACAGGGGGCACCTACGAGCAGTACTTC. Translated: CASSYRTGGTYEQYF.

V is TRBV7-9 and J is TRBJ1-3; 8 bases are shared with TRBD1. Looked up from germline, CDR1 is SEHNR and CDR2 is FQNEAQ (reference sequence). The CDR3 spans 16 residues. Trimming took 5 bases from V and 0 from J; bases not matched to a gene: 6. The CDR3 nucleotides read TGTGCCAGCAGCCTAGGACAGGGCTACTCTGGAAACACCATATATTTT. Translation: CASSLGQGYSGNTIYF.